The clone carrying this T cell receptor (beta chain) appeared many times. Its antigen is undetermined. The data belong to a study of spatial heterogeneity in lung cancer. On the study more broadly: Across the raw uncorrected reads, a unique TCR and UMI combination was observed, on average, more than ten times. Study-wide points: Whereas they appeared in blood less at follow-up, ubiquitous expanded tumor TCRs appeared there more at resection.

Time point described: sample taken at primary tumor resection. Frozen PBMC, nontumor lung or tumor provided whole RNA, which was sequenced unsorted. The donor group consisted of approximately 77 patients who had untreated, early-stage non-small cell lung cancer. Every individual TCR cDNA molecule carried its own unique molecular identifier, which allowed correction of PCR and sequencing errors. TCRdb analysed the 5' RACE reads with MiXCR anew, one entry per CDR3 protein. Here the sample spans roughly 25,000 distinct CDR3 sequences, under 8% being singletons. Specimen: PBMCs, collected at surgery. The TCR was taken from a male donor with early-stage non-small cell lung cancer.

The CDR3 nucleotides are TGTGCCAGCAGCTTTGTAGTAGGGCCAAATGAAAAACTGTTTTTT. It yields the protein CASSFVVGPNEKLFF. The V gene is TRBV5-5, the J gene TRBJ1-4; D uncertain. V dropped 2 bases and J dropped 5 bases, with 13 bases sitting between them. The germline CDR1 and CDR2 sequences are SGHKS and YYEKEE (reference sequence). The CDR3 loop spans 15 amino acids. Full variable domain (rest looked up from reference TRBV5-5 and TRBJ1-4): DAGVTQSPTHLIKTRGQQVTLRCSPISGHKSVSWYQQVLGQGPQFIFQYYEKEERGRGNFPDRFSARQFPNYSSELNVNALLLGDSALYLCASSFVVGPNEKLFFGSGTQLSVL.